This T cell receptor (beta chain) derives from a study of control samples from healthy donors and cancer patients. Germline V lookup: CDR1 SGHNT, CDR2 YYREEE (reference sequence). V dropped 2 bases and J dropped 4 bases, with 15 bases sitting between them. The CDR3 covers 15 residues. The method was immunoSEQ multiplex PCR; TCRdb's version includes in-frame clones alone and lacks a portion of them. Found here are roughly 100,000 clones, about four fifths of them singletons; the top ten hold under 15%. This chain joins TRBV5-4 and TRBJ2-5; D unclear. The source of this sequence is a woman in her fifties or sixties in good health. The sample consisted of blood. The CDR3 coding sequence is TGTGCCAGCAGCTTTTCGGGCATATATGCAGAGACCCAGTACTTC. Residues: CASSFSGIYAETQYF.